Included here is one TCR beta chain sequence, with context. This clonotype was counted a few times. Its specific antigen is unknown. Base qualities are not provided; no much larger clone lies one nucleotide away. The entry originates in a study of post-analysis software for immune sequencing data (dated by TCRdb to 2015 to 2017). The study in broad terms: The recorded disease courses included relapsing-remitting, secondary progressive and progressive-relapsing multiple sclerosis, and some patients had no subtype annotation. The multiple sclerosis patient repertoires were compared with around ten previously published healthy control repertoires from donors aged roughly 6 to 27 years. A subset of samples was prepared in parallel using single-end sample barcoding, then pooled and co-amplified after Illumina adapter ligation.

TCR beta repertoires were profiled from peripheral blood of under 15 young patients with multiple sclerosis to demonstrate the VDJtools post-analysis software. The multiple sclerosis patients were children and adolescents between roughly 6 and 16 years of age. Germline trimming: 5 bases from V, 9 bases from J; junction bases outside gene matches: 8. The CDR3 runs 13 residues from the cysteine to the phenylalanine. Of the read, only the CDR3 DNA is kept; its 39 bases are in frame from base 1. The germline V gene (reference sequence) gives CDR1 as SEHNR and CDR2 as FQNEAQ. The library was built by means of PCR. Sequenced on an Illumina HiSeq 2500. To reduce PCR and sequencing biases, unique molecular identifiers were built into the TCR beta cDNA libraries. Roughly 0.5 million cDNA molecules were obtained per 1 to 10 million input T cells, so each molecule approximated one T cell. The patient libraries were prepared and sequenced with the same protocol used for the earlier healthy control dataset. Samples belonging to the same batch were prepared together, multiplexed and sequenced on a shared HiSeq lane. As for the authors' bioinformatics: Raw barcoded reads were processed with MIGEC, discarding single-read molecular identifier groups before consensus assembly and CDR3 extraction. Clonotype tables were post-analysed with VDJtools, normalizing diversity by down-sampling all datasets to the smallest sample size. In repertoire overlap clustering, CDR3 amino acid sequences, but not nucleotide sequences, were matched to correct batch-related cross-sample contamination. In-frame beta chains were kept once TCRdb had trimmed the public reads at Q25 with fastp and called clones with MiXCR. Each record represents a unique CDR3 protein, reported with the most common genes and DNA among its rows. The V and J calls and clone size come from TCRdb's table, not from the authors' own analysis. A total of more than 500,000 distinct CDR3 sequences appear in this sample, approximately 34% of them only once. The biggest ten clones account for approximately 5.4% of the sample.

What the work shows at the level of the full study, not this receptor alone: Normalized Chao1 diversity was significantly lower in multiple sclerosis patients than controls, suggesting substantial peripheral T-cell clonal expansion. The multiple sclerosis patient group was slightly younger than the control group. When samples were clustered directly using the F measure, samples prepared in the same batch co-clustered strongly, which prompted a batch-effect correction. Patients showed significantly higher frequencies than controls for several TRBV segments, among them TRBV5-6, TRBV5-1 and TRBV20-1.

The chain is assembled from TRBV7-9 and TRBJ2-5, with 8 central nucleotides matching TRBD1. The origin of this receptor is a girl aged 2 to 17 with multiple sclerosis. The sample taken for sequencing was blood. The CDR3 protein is CASSLDRAEAQYF. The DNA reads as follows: TGTGCCAGCAGCCTGGACAGGGCCGAGGCCCAGTACTTC.